The clone carrying this TCR beta chain was observed a few times. Antigen unknown. This sample was included in a study of shared clonotypes between healthy human individuals. Study results and caveats: Investigators collected only blood, and repertoires in tissues likely differ.

The germline CDR1 and CDR2 sequences are MNHNS and SASEGT. The CDR3 is 16 residues long. Trimming took 3 bases from V and 7 from J; bases not matched to a gene: 11. The method was immunoSEQ multiplex PCR; TCRdb's version includes in-frame clones alone and lacks a portion of them. Of fewer than 1.4 million clones in the sample, approximately 78% were seen once. The sequence came from a man aged 18 to 35 in good health. Some clones in this sample may be carry-over from other donors' samples. The sequenced sample was memory CD4+ T cells from PBMCs. Subset indicated: CD45RA-negative fraction. The J gene is TRBJ1-1, the V gene TRBV6-1; TRBD1 matches at 10 bases. The CDR3 DNA reads as TGTGCCAGCAGTGAGACCGGGACAGGGGCCCTTGTTGAAGCTTTCTTT. Its translation: CASSETGTGALVEAFF.